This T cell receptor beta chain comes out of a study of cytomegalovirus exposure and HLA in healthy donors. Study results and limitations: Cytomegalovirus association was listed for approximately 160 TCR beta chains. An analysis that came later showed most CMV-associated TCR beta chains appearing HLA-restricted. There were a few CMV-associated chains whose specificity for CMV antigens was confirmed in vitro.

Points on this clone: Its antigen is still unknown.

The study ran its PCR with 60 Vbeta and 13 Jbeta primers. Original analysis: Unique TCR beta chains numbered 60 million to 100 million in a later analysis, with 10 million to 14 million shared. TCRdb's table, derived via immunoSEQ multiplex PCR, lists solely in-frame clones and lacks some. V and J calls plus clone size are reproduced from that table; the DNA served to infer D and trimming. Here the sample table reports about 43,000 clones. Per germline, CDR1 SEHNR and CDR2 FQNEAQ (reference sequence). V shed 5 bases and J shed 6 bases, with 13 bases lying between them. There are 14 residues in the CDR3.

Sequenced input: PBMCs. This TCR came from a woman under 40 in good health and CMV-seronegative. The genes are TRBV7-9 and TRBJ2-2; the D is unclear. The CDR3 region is CASSMLVVSGELFF. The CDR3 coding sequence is TGTGCCAGCAGCATGCTTGTAGTATCCGGGGAGCTGTTTTTT. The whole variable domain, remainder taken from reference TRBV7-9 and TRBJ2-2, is DTGVSQNPRHKITKRGQNVTFRCDPISEHNRLYWYRQTLGQGPEFLTYFQNEAQLEKSRLLSDRFSAERPKGSFSTLEIQRTEQGDSAMYLCASSMLVVSGELFFGEGSRLTVL.